These T cell receptor beta chains were read from a single sample in a study of early stage breast cancer tumors. Generated by immunoSEQ multiplex PCR, the TCRdb table keeps only in-frame clones and is missing some. This repertoire shows more than 55,000 clones, more than 60% found once; its top ten account for approximately 3.6%. The specimen was blood. The receptors were gathered from a person in their twenties or thirties with breast cancer. The CDR3 runs from the conserved cysteine through the conserved F or W. The order of the fields is V gene, CDR3 length, J gene, D gene, clone size, CDR3 protein, CDR3 DNA. The D gene is left open where the match is weak. Clone size appears in some rows only: once, few, many, or a class for an expanded clone.

>TRBV7-8|11|TRBJ1-1|-|-
CASSRNTEAFF
TGTGCCAGCAGCAGAAACACTGAAGCTTTCTTT
>TRBV20-1|11|TRBJ2-3|-|-
CSALNTDTQYF
TGCAGTGCACTAAACACAGATACGCAGTATTTT
>TRBV5-1|13|TRBJ1-1|-|-
CASSGTAGAEAFF
TGCGCCAGCAGCGGGACGGCAGGGGCTGAAGCTTTCTTT
>TRBV18|13|TRBJ2-5|-|once
CASSSGWEETQYF
TGTGCCAGCTCCAGCGGGTGGGAGGAGACCCAGTACTTC
>TRBV5-4|14|TRBJ2-4|TRBD1|-
CASSSPGGKNIQYF
TGTGCCAGCAGCTCTCCAGGGGGCAAAAACATTCAGTACTTC
>TRBV6-6|11|TRBJ2-7|-|-
CASSYKGIQYF
TGTGCCAGCAGTTACAAAGGGATACAGTACTTC
>TRBV4-2|15|TRBJ1-1|TRBD1|few
CASSQVGQVNTEAFF
TGTGCCAGCAGCCAAGTCGGACAGGTGAACACTGAAGCTTTCTTT
>TRBV5-1|14|TRBJ1-2|-|-
CASSPDGSNYGYTF
TGCGCCAGCAGCCCTGACGGGTCCAACTATGGCTACACCTTC
>TRBV4-1|20|TRBJ2-3|TRBD2|-
CASSARGGLAGGRGSDTQYF
TGCGCCAGCAGCGCCCGAGGGGGACTAGCGGGAGGCCGAGGGTCAGATACGCAGTATTTT
>TRBV6-1|15|TRBJ2-3|-|-
CASSDLFPGTDTQYF
TGTGCCAGCAGTGATCTGTTCCCTGGCACAGATACGCAGTATTTT
>TRBV5-1|13|TRBJ1-1|-|-
CASSLGGGTEAFF
TGCGCCAGCAGCTTGGGGGGTGGCACTGAAGCTTTCTTT
>TRBV19|15|TRBJ1-4|-|-
CASSIEGRGGEKLFF
TGTGCCAGTAGTATAGAGGGCAGGGGAGGCGAAAAACTGTTTTTT
>TRBV7-8|15|TRBJ2-1|-|-
CASSLRWDRSNEQFF
TGTGCCAGCAGCTTAAGGTGGGACCGTAGCAATGAGCAGTTCTTC
>TRBV4-2|16|TRBJ2-2|-|-
CASSQGDFSNTGELFF
TGTGCCAGCAGCCAGGGGGACTTCTCGAACACCGGGGAGCTGTTTTTT
>TRBV29-1|13|TRBJ2-2|TRBD1|-
CSTQTGGTGELFF
TGCAGCACTCAGACAGGGGGGACCGGGGAGCTGTTTTTT
>TRBV6-6|16|TRBJ1-2|-|-
CASSYAGTQDNYGYTF
TGTGCCAGCAGTTACGCGGGGACTCAGGATAACTATGGCTACACCTTC
>TRBV2|15|TRBJ2-7|-|once
CASSAGGAGGYEQYF
TGTGCCAGCAGTGCGGGAGGGGCAGGGGGCTACGAGCAGTACTTC
>TRBV29-1|10|TRBJ1-1|TRBD1|-
CSVRTGGAFF
TGCAGCGTCAGGACAGGAGGGGCTTTCTTT
>TRBV7-9|16|TRBJ2-2|TRBD2|-
CASSLGLAGRTGELFF
TGTGCCAGCAGCTTAGGGCTAGCGGGACGGACCGGGGAGCTGTTTTTT
>TRBV5-6|17|TRBJ1-1|-|-
CASSLVLVSTLHTEAFF
TGTGCCAGCAGCTTGGTACTCGTGTCAACGTTGCACACTGAAGCTTTCTTT
>TRBV7-9|16|TRBJ1-6|-|-
CASSPHPQGNDSPLHF
TGTGCCAGCAGCCCCCACCCCCAGGGAAATGATTCACCCCTCCACTTT
>TRBV27|16|TRBJ2-7|TRBD2|once
CASSLSGLAGAYEQYF
TGTGCCAGCAGTTTATCGGGACTAGCGGGGGCCTACGAGCAGTACTTC
>TRBV30|14|TRBJ1-1|TRBD1|-
CAWRNGQGNTEAFF
TGTGCCTGGAGAAACGGACAGGGAAACACTGAAGCTTTCTTT
>TRBV4-3|15|TRBJ2-7|TRBD2|-
CASSQAPGTSYEQYF
TGCGCCAGCAGCCAAGCCCCCGGGACTAGCTACGAGCAGTACTTC
>TRBV7-2|15|TRBJ2-1|-|-
CASRPVRQALNEQFF
TGTGCCAGCAGGCCGGTGAGACAGGCCCTCAATGAGCAGTTCTTC
>TRBV4-2|13|TRBJ1-2|-|-
CASSPEGDYGYTF
TGTGCCAGCAGCCCCGAGGGGGACTATGGCTACACCTTC
>TRBV18|16|TRBJ2-6|-|few
CASSPADGGSANVLTF
TGTGCCAGCTCACCGGCGGACGGCGGATCAGCCAACGTCCTGACTTTC
>TRBV11-1|15|TRBJ2-4|TRBD2|once
CASSLTSGQTNIQYF
TGTGCCAGCAGCCTAACTAGCGGTCAAACGAACATTCAGTACTTC
>TRBV18|11|TRBJ2-5|-|-
CASSRRETQYF
TGTGCCAGCTCACGGAGGGAGACCCAGTACTTC
>TRBV7-2|12|TRBJ1-2|-|-
CASSPDLYGYTF
TGTGCCAGCAGCCCGGACCTATATGGCTACACCTTC
>TRBV30|12|TRBJ1-1|-|few
CAWSSPNTEAFF
TGTGCCTGGAGTTCCCCGAACACTGAAGCTTTCTTT
>TRBV11-2|13|TRBJ2-1|-|-
CASSLWAGDEQFF
TGTGCCAGCAGCTTATGGGCAGGGGATGAGCAGTTCTTC
>TRBV23-1|15|TRBJ1-2|TRBD1|-
CASSPYDREDYGYTF
TGCGCCAGCAGTCCATACGACAGGGAAGACTATGGCTACACCTTC
>TRBV30|17|TRBJ1-4|TRBD1|-
CAWRTGAGGRGNEKLFF
TGTGCCTGGAGGACGGGGGCAGGGGGAAGAGGAAATGAAAAACTGTTTTTT
>TRBV30|12|TRBJ2-7|-|-
CAWSELGWEQYF
TGTGCCTGGAGCGAACTCGGGTGGGAGCAGTACTTC
>TRBV6-1|12|TRBJ2-7|-|-
CASTYLGGEQYF
TGTGCCAGCACCTACCTCGGGGGCGAGCAGTACTTC
>TRBV5-1|15|TRBJ2-3|TRBD2|once
CASSSRLASTDTQYF
TGCGCCAGCAGCTCACGACTAGCGAGCACAGATACGCAGTATTTT